These T cell receptor beta chains were read from a single sample in a study of control samples from healthy donors and cancer patients. Using immunoSEQ multiplex PCR, the repertoire was profiled, and TCRdb retains in-frame clones only, with some absent. The sample lists under 150,000 clones, approximately 88% occurring once. The sample comprised blood. The receptors derive from a man aged 25-45 years in good health. Each CDR3 is given with its conserved first and last residue. A D gene is named only where the DNA matches it firmly. Only part of the rows carry a size: once, few, many, or a class if the clone is expanded.

cdr3_aa | cdr3_nt | d_call | j_call | v_call | clone_size
CASSIGQIYGYTF | TGTGCCAGCAGCATTGGACAAATCTATGGCTACACCTTC | NA | TRBJ1-2 | TRBV5-5 | NA
CASSEALNTQYF | TGTGCCAGCAGTGAAGCGCTGAATACGCAGTATTTT | NA | TRBJ2-3 | TRBV6-1 | once
CASRTGHEYEQYF | TGTGCCAGCAGGACGGGACATGAGTACGAGCAGTACTTC | NA | TRBJ2-7 | TRBV2 | NA
CASSYSLGYEQYF | TGTGCCAGCAGTTACTCTCTGGGCTACGAGCAGTACTTC | NA | TRBJ2-7 | TRBV6-5 | NA
CASSYSLAGGRNEQFF | TGTGCCAGCAGTTACTCGTTAGCGGGGGGCCGGAATGAGCAGTTCTTC | TRBD2 | TRBJ2-1 | TRBV6-2/TRBV6-3 | NA
CASSDTSGSFEQFF | TGTGCCAGCAGTGATACTAGCGGGAGCTTTGAGCAGTTCTTC | TRBD2 | TRBJ2-1 | TRBV6-4 | NA
CASSLGGDQPQHF | TGTGCCAGCAGCTTGGGGGGAGATCAGCCCCAGCATTTT | NA | TRBJ1-5 | TRBV7-3 | NA
CASKTLSSYNEQFF | TGTGCCAGCAAGACGTTAAGCTCCTACAATGAGCAGTTCTTC | NA | TRBJ2-1 | TRBV28 | NA
CASSHRTSDTGANVLTF | TGTGCCAGCAGCCACAGGACATCTGATACTGGGGCCAACGTCCTGACTTTC | NA | TRBJ2-6 | TRBV5-4 | many
CASSVTGADGYTF | TGTGCCAGCAGTGTCACAGGGGCCGATGGCTACACCTTC | TRBD1 | TRBJ1-2 | TRBV6-6 | NA
CSASKGPSNQPQHF | TGCAGTGCTAGTAAGGGGCCTAGCAATCAGCCCCAGCATTTT | NA | TRBJ1-5 | TRBV20-1 | few
CASSPSWGGSPYEQYF | TGTGCCAGCAGTCCCTCCTGGGGCGGGAGTCCCTACGAGCAGTACTTC | TRBD2 | TRBJ2-7 | TRBV27 | once
CASSLDLTGSYEQYF | TGTGCCAGCAGCTTAGATCTAACGGGATCCTACGAGCAGTACTTC | NA | TRBJ2-7 | TRBV11-2 | NA
CASSTWGANVLTF | TGTGCCAGTAGTACCTGGGGGGCCAACGTCCTGACTTTC | NA | TRBJ2-6 | TRBV19 | NA
CASSFQGLSYNEQFF | TGCGCCAGCAGCTTCCAGGGCCTCTCCTACAATGAGCAGTTCTTC | NA | TRBJ2-1 | TRBV5-1 | NA
CASSLRSRGKSYNEQFF | TGTGCCAGCAGCTTAAGGAGCAGGGGAAAATCCTACAATGAGCAGTTCTTC | NA | TRBJ2-1 | TRBV13 | NA
CASSFIAGVTDTQYF | TGTGCCAGCAGTTTCATAGCGGGTGTCACAGATACGCAGTATTTT | TRBD2 | TRBJ2-3 | TRBV27 | NA
CASSYSQGAYSNQPQHF | TGTGCCAGCAGTTACAGCCAGGGGGCGTATAGCAATCAGCCCCAGCATTTT | TRBD1 | TRBJ1-5 | TRBV6-2/TRBV6-3 | NA